The clone carrying this T cell receptor (beta chain) was picked up many times. The sample comes from a study of T-cell memory formation after mild COVID-19. Study information: TCR clusters showed largely donor specificity.

5'RACE primed from the constant segment yielded TCR alpha and TCR beta cDNA libraries bearing sample barcodes and UMIs. TCRdb re-analysed the 5' RACE reads in MiXCR, keeping a single row per CDR3 protein. There are a few hundred thousand distinct CDR3 sequences in the sample; around a fifth occur only once, and roughly a fifth lies in the top ten. Per germline, CDR1 LGHDT and CDR2 YNNKEL (reference sequence). Trimming took 1 base from V and 9 from J; bases not matched to a gene: 9. The CDR3 is 16 residues long. Sequenced material: PBMCs or a T cell subset sorted from them (not recorded which). The rearrangement links TRBV3-1 to TRBJ2-1, with 10 bases matching TRBD1. The TCR sequence derives from a man aged 18 to 30 who had mild COVID-19 (a few samples of this study predate the infection). Cell type and time point are not known. The CDR3 loop reads CASSQAPGTGVGEQFF. As DNA, the CDR3 is TGTGCCAGCAGCCAAGCCCCAGGGACAGGGGTTGGTGAGCAGTTCTTC.